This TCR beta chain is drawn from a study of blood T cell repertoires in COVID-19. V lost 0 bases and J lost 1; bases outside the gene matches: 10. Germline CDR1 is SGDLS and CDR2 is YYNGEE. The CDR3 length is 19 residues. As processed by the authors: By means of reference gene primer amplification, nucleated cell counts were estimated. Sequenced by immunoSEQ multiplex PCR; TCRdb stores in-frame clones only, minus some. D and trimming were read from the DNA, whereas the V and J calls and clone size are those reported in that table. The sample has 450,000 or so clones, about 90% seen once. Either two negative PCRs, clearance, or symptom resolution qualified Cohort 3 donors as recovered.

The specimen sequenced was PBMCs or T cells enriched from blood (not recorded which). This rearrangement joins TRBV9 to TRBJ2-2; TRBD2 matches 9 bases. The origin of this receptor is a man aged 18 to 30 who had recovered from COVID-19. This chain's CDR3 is CASSVGGGSGRLNTGELFF. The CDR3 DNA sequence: TGTGCCAGCAGCGTAGGGGGTGGCAGCGGGAGGCTGAACACCGGGGAGCTGTTTTTT.